This TCR beta chain emerged from a study of T cell responses to AZD1222 COVID-19 vaccine. The data were produced by immunoSEQ multiplex PCR, yet TCRdb's version contains in-frame clones alone and is incomplete. The sample includes approximately 200,000 clones, around 86% of them seen just once. Germline trimming cut 3 bases from V and 2 bases from J; bases unmatched to any gene: 9. The CDR3 consists of 16 residues. Germline values: CDR1 GTSNPN, CDR2 SVGIG (reference sequence). The sequence came from an adult in good health. The sequenced sample was peripheral blood, obtained on day 0 of MenACWY control vaccination. The chain uses TRBV30 and TRBJ2-2, with 7 nucleotides matching TRBD1. This CDR3 reads CAWSEAGTVNTGELFF. CDR3 in DNA: TGTGCCTGGAGCGAAGCCGGGACAGTTAACACCGGGGAGCTGTTTTTT. Combining the CDR3 with reference TRBV30 and TRBJ2-2 gives the whole variable domain SQTIHQWPATLVQPVGSPLSLECTVEGTSNPNLYWYRQAAGRGLQLLFYSVGIGQISSEVPQNLSASRPQDRQFILSSKKLLLSDSGFYLCAWSEAGTVNTGELFFGEGSRLTVL.